Listed here are 24 T cell receptor beta chains from one sample, sequenced in a study of cytomegalovirus exposure and HLA in healthy donors. 13 Jbeta primers and 60 Vbeta primers were used for the PCR. Repertoires were generated with immunoSEQ multiplex PCR, while TCRdb's copy carries only in-frame clones and drops some. The sample has over 110,000 clones, about four fifths seen once. The material sequenced was PBMCs. Receptor source: a male donor in good health and CMV-seronegative.

The V and J genes are TRBV29-1 and TRBJ2-5; 8 bases match TRBD2. With V trimmed by 7 bases and J by 5 bases, 6 bases remained unmatched. Germline loops: CDR1 SQVTM, CDR2 ANQGSEA. CDR3 length equals 12 residues. CDR3: CSGKREFETQYF. The CDR3, as DNA: TGCAGCGGAAAGCGGGAGTTTGAGACCCAGTACTTC. The complete variable domain, with remaining parts taken from reference TRBV29-1 and TRBJ2-5, reads SAVISQKPSRDICQRGTSLTIQCQVDSQVTMMFWYRQQPGQSLTLIATANQGSEATYESGFVIDKFPISRPNLTFSTLTVSNMSPEDSSIYLCSGKREFETQYFGPGTRLLVL.

The genes are TRBV5-4 and TRBJ2-5; 10 bases agree with TRBD2. The CDR3 runs to 14 residues. The J segment lost 5 bases and the V segment lost 4 bases, leaving 5 bases of the junction unmatched. Per the germline V gene, CDR1 is SGHNT and CDR2 is YYREEE (reference sequence). The CDR3 is CASSPGTSDETQYF. The CDR3 coding sequence is TGTGCCAGCAGCCCCGGGACTAGCGATGAGACCCAGTACTTC.

This clone was counted a few times. The gene calls are TRBV27 and TRBJ2-2; no clear D gene. The germline V gene encodes CDR1 MNHEY and CDR2 SMNVEV (reference sequence). This CDR3 spans 12 amino acids. V lost 3 bases and J 3 bases, leaving 2 bases between the germline ends. The CDR3 protein is CASSFYTGELFF. The CDR3 DNA reads TGTGCCAGCAGTTTCTACACCGGGGAGCTGTTTTTT.

The V gene is TRBV10-3, the J gene TRBJ1-1; perhaps TRBD1 as D (6 bases). Germline V CDR1 and CDR2: ENHRY, SYGVKD. V lost 2 bases and J lost 1, with 14 bases in between. The CDR3 spans 16 residues. In DNA, the CDR3 is TGTGCCATCAGTGAGGCGGACAGACGAGAGAACACTGAAGCTTTCTTT. As protein: CAISEADRRENTEAFF.

The CDR3 DNA sequence: TGCGCCAGCAGCCAAGGACAATCAGGAGGGTTAGAAACTGAAGCTTTCTTT. Translation gives CASSQGQSGGLETEAFF. V is TRBV4-3 and J is TRBJ1-1, with no clear D. This CDR3 has 17 amino acids. The ends were cut back, 1 base at V and 5 bases at J, with 20 bases in the middle. The germline V gene encodes CDR1 LGHNA and CDR2 YSLEER.

The CDR3 region has the DNA TGTGCCAGCATGCGGGGTAGAGACACCGGGGAGCTGTTTTTT. Amino acids: CASMRGRDTGELFF. The rearrangement joins TRBV6-5 to TRBJ2-2; D might be TRBD2 (6 bases). CDR3 length equals 14 residues. The V and J ends lost 7 bases and 3 bases respectively, with 12 bases between them. Germline V gives CDR1 MNHEY, CDR2 SVGAGI.

The chain recombines TRBV5-1 with TRBJ2-1; 7 nucleotides agree with TRBD2. There are 17 residues in the CDR3. V shed 5 bases and J 5 bases; nucleotides not matched to a gene: 16. Germline-derived CDR1 and CDR2 are SGHRS and YFSETQ. Here the CDR3 DNA reads TGCGCCAGCAGAGGTCTCTATGGGGCGGGAGCCAACAATGAGCAGTTCTTC. Its protein product is CASRGLYGAGANNEQFF.

The CDR3 bases are TGTGCCAGCAGCGGACAGGGGGGTTATGGCTACACCTTC. It encodes CASSGQGGYGYTF. The V and J genes are TRBV9 and TRBJ1-2; 9 bases are shared with TRBD1. Trimming cost V 3 bases and J 5 bases; bases outside gene matches: 2. Germline-derived CDR1 and CDR2 are SGDLS and YYNGEE. The CDR3 sequence is 13 residues long.

The chain carries TRBV5-6 and TRBJ2-3; maybe TRBD2 (6 bases). Germline-derived CDR1 and CDR2 are SGHDT and YYEEEE. V was cut by 4 bases and J by 0 bases, with 15 bases left in between. The CDR3 is 16 amino acids. This chain's CDR3 is CASSPREYGSTDTQYF. CDR3 nucleotides: TGTGCCAGCAGCCCCCGGGAGTACGGGAGCACAGATACGCAGTATTTT.

The chain couples TRBV11-2 to TRBJ2-5, with a tentative D call TRBD2 (6 bases). The CDR3 covers 14 residues. Germline lookup yields CDR1 SGHAT and CDR2 FQNNGV. The V end lost 2 bases, the J end lost 1 base, and 8 bases lay between the germline ends. The CDR3 region is CASSLILAQETQYF. The CDR3 DNA sequence: TGTGCCAGCAGCTTAATACTAGCCCAAGAGACCCAGTACTTC.

The gene calls are TRBV29-1 and TRBJ2-4, with D tentatively TRBD2 (5 bases). Germline V gene sequence: CDR1 SQVTM, CDR2 ANQGSEA. The CDR3 sequence is 14 residues long. V was shortened by 7 bases and J by 1 base, with 14 bases between the two germline ends. CDR3: CSGRSGTAKNIQYF. CDR3 sequence (DNA): TGCAGCGGAAGATCGGGAACCGCCAAAAACATTCAGTACTTC.

This chain connects TRBV10-1 to TRBJ1-2; maybe TRBD1 (6 bases). The V and J ends lost 6 bases and 7 bases respectively, with 12 bases between them. The CDR3 covers 12 residues. Germline V gene data show CDR1 as WNHNN and CDR2 as SYGVQD (reference sequence). CDR3 protein: CASRGAAAGYTF. The CDR3 DNA follows: TGCGCCAGCAGGGGGGCGGCGGCTGGCTACACCTTC.

The gene calls are TRBV7-2 and TRBJ1-5, with 8 bases lining up with TRBD1. The trim removed 5 bases at V and 7 bases at J, leaving 10 bases unmatched. The CDR3 is 15 amino acids. Per germline, CDR1 SGHTA and CDR2 FQGNSA. The CDR3 sequence: CASSLDRGRGQPQHF. The CDR3 coding sequence is TGTGCCAGCAGCCTAGACAGGGGTAGGGGGCAGCCCCAGCATTTT.

The V and J genes are TRBV7-8 and TRBJ2-1; TRBD2 might be the D (6 bases). CDR3 size: 15 residues. CDR1 is SGHVS, CDR2 FQNEAQ, per germline. Trimming removed 3 bases from V and 5 bases from J, with 14 bases in between. CDR3 bases: TGTGCCAGCAGCTTCCTGGAGGGACCAAACAATGAGCAGTTCTTC. This gives the protein CASSFLEGPNNEQFF.

The chain joins TRBV6-5 to TRBJ2-7, with 8 positions matching TRBD1. This CDR3 contains 15 residues. CDR1 and CDR2 from the germline V gene are MNHEY and SVGAGI. J lost 3 bases, V lost 3 bases, and 7 bases had no gene match. The CDR3 DNA reads TGTGCCAGCAGTTATTCGACAGGGGAACACTACGAGCAGTACTTC. This encodes CASSYSTGEHYEQYF.

This clone was counted at least ten times. V and J are TRBV10-3 and TRBJ1-5; 8 bases map to TRBD1. CDR3 length: 13 amino acids. V trimming: 10 bases; J trimming: 9 bases; junction bases outside the gene matches: 11. CDR1 and CDR2 from the germline V gene are ENHRY and SYGVKD. Here the CDR3 reads CATEGTGRPPQHF. CDR3 nucleotides: TGTGCCACTGAGGGGACAGGACGGCCGCCCCAGCATTTT.

V usage is TRBV30 and J usage is TRBJ1-1; 11 bases fit TRBD1. With 3 bases clipped from V and 9 bases from J, the junction kept 3 bases outside the gene matches. The CDR3 has 12 amino acids. Germline assignment: CDR1 GTSNPN and CDR2 SVGIG (reference sequence). CDR3 loop: CAWRKDRGQAFF. CDR3 in DNA: TGTGCCTGGAGAAAGGACAGGGGGCAAGCTTTCTTT.

The rearrangement joins TRBV5-6 to TRBJ2-7; TRBD1 agrees at 7 bases. J gave up 3 bases and V 7 bases, and 16 bases lay outside the gene matches. Germline CDR1 and CDR2: SGHDT and YYEEEE. This CDR3 contains 16 residues. DNA of the CDR3: TGTGCCAGCGACTCTCAGAACGACAGGGTTTACTACGAGCAGTACTTC. It translates to CASDSQNDRVYYEQYF.

V and J are TRBV5-8 and TRBJ2-1, with D possibly matching TRBD1 (5 bases). Germline V CDR1 and CDR2: SGHTS, YDEGEE. CDR3 size: 16 residues. V was cut by 5 bases and J by 0 bases, with 15 bases left in between. CDR3 residues: CASRISGASSYNEQFF. The CDR3 nucleotides read TGTGCCAGCAGGATCTCTGGGGCGTCCTCCTACAATGAGCAGTTCTTC. Full variable domain (missing parts from reference TRBV5-8 and TRBJ2-1): EAGVTQSPTHLIKTRGQQATLRCSPISGHTSVYWYQQALGLGLQFLLWYDEGEERNRGNFPPRFSGRQFPNYSSELNVNALELEDSALYLCASRISGASSYNEQFFGPGTRLTVL.

The chain carries TRBV9 and TRBJ2-3; perhaps TRBD2 as D (7 bases). The germline V and J ends were trimmed by 4 bases and 1 base, with 16 bases remaining between them. Per the germline V gene, CDR1 is SGDLS and CDR2 is YYNGEE. The CDR3 contains 16 residues. CDR3 region: CASSPQGGGGTDTQYF. The CDR3 coding sequence is TGTGCCAGCAGCCCCCAGGGAGGGGGGGGCACAGATACGCAGTATTTT.

This chain uses TRBV19 with TRBJ1-4; D is unresolved. Trimming took 2 bases from V and 4 from J, leaving 11 bases between them. This CDR3 is built from 15 residues. The germline gives CDR1 LNHDA, CDR2 SQIVND (reference sequence). CDR3 residues: CASSISGGGNEKLFF. DNA of the CDR3: TGTGCCAGTAGTATATCCGGTGGCGGTAATGAAAAACTGTTTTTT.

The chain couples TRBV5-6 to TRBJ2-5, with D perhaps TRBD1 (5 bases). Germline CDR1 and CDR2: SGHDT and YYEEEE. The germline V and J ends were trimmed by 1 base and 4 bases, with 8 bases remaining between them. This CDR3 spans 13 amino acids. DNA of the CDR3: TGTGCCAGCAGCTTGCAGGGTTTAGAGACCCAGTACTTC. This translates into CASSLQGLETQYF.

V and J are TRBV19 and TRBJ2-7; 7 bases line up with TRBD2. V dropped 5 bases and J dropped 2; count of bases not matched to a gene: 6. This CDR3 region has 14 residues. CDR1 and CDR2 (germline): LNHDA, SQIVND (reference sequence). DNA for the CDR3: TGTGCCAGTAGTCGTAGCGGGCTAACCTACGAGCAGTACTTC. It translates to CASSRSGLTYEQYF.

Worth noting for this clone: Its ends do not fully match the called genes, so a read error is possible. The V and J genes are TRBV5-1 and TRBJ2-1; 9 positions agree with TRBD2. CDR1 and CDR2 (germline): SGHRS, YFSETQ. CDR3 length: 15 amino acids. The CDR3 DNA reads TGCGCCAGCAGCTTCGGACTAGCGCCCTACGATGAGCAGTTCTTC. Residues: CASSFGLAPYDEQFF.